These 7 T cell receptor beta chains originate from one sample sequenced in a study of blood T cells in healthy people across ages. With a J-beta primer mix and a sample-barcoded 5' primer, a second PCR ran about 6 to 11 cycles. In TCRdb, the 5' RACE reads were re-called with MiXCR into one record per CDR3 protein. The sample has about 720,000 distinct CDR3 sequences; about 20% are singletons. The material sequenced was blood. These receptors originate from a man aged 65-85 years in good health.

This clonotype was seen ten or more times. J is TRBJ1-2 and V is TRBV7-2; TRBD1 matches 8 bases. Germline V gives CDR1 SGHTA, CDR2 FQGNSA. The V and J ends lost 8 bases and 0 bases, in that order; junction bases with no gene match: 8. This CDR3 is 15 amino acids long. CDR3 in DNA: TGTGCCAGCCGTATCGGGACAGGATCTAACTATGGCTACACCTTC. It is translated as CASRIGTGSNYGYTF. Complete variable domain (other parts from reference TRBV7-2 and TRBJ1-2): GAGVSQSPSNKVTEKGKDVELRCDPISGHTALYWYRQSLGQGLEFLIYFQGNSAPDKSGLPSDRFSAERTGGSVSTLTIQRTQQEDSAVYLCASRIGTGSNYGYTFGSGTRLTVV.

The chain employs TRBV7-9 and TRBJ2-2, with D perhaps TRBD1 (5 bases). V lost 2 bases and J 5 bases, leaving 12 bases between the germline ends. This CDR3 comprises 15 residues. The germline CDR1 and CDR2 sequences are SEHNR and FQNEAQ (reference sequence). CDR3 DNA: TGTGCCAGCAGCTTAATAGGGGCAAGTACCGGGGAGCTGTTTTTT. This gives the protein CASSLIGASTGELFF.

The chain joins TRBV28 to TRBJ2-3; D is unresolved. The CDR3 length is 15 residues. V lost 2 bases to trimming and J lost 0 bases, with 9 bases between them. Germline-derived CDR1 and CDR2 are MDHEN and SYDVKM. CDR3 DNA: TGTGCCAGCAGTTTAGGGTTTTCTAGCACAGATACGCAGTATTTT. This sequence encodes CASSLGFSSTDTQYF.

This clonotype was detected a few times. The chain has TRBV29-1 and TRBJ2-5; D is unclear. The J call may be in error: the DNA end matches TRBJ2-7 better. This CDR3 comprises 12 residues. Germline CDR1 is SQVTM and CDR2 is ANQGSEA. The CDR3 loop is CSVDKASYEQYF. The CDR3 bases are TGCAGCGTTGATAAAGCTTCCTACGAGCAGTACTTC.

This rearrangement joins TRBV6-5 to TRBJ1-2; maybe TRBD1 (6 bases). V was cut by 0 bases and J by 7 bases, with 12 bases left in between. The CDR3 is 14 residues long. Germline assignment: CDR1 MNHEY and CDR2 SVGAGI. CDR3 bases: TGTGCCAGCAGTTACTCGAGGGGGGAGGCTGGCTACACCTTC. Translating gives CASSYSRGEAGYTF.

At least ten counts were recorded for this clonotype. This chain links TRBV28 with TRBJ2-7; 7 nucleotides align to TRBD1. Germline V gene data show CDR1 as MDHEN and CDR2 as SYDVKM. V dropped 5 bases and J dropped 1; count of bases not matched to a gene: 8. CDR3 size: 15 residues. The chain's CDR3 is CASSLPSGGSYEQYF. The CDR3 nucleotides read TGTGCCAGCAGTCTCCCTTCAGGGGGATCCTACGAGCAGTACTTC.

The CDR3 loop is CASSLGGFPVITDTQYF. Written as DNA, the CDR3 is TGTGCCAGCAGCTTAGGGGGATTTCCAGTCATCACAGATACGCAGTATTTT. The chain uses TRBV11-3 and TRBJ2-3, with unresolved D. Per germline, CDR1 SGHNT and CDR2 YENEEA. This CDR3 is 17 amino acids long. Trimming removed 1 base from V and 2 bases from J, with 16 bases in between.